One sample yielded the 7 T cell receptor beta chains listed below, sequenced in a study of CD8 T cells in Susac syndrome (dated by TCRdb to between 2018 and 2021). The protocol used for the library was the immunoSEQ multiplex PCR assay. RNA was extracted using the RNeasy kit, and about 0.5 to 1 ug of the RNA was reverse transcribed with random hexamers. TCRdb applied fastp at Q25 and MiXCR to the public reads, then kept only in-frame beta chains. Every entry covers one CDR3 protein and lists the most common genes and DNA from its rows. The sample profile shows about 110,000 distinct CDR3 sequences; approximately 94% of them were found once. Of the sample, around 0.41% falls within the top ten clones. The sample taken for sequencing was CD8+ T cells from PBMCs. These receptor sequences come from a human donor with Susac syndrome.

This clonotype was observed a single time. In DNA form, the CDR3 reads TGTGCCAGCAGCCTCCAACAGGGAACCGATGGCTACACCTTC. Its translation is CASSLQQGTDGYTF. The gene calls are TRBV9 and TRBJ1-2; D perhaps matches TRBD1 (6 bases). The CDR3 runs 14 residues. Germline V CDR1 and CDR2: SGDLS, YYNGEE. The V end was cut by 4 bases, the J end by 6 bases, with 16 bases between. Full variable domain (rest looked up from reference TRBV9 and TRBJ1-2): DSGVTQTPKHLITATGQRVTLRCSPRSGDLSVYWYQQSLDQGLQFLIQYYNGEERAKGNILERFSAQQFPDLHSELNLSSLELGDSALYFCASSLQQGTDGYTFGSGTRLTVV.

This chain links TRBV6-6 with TRBJ2-1; no reliable D call. The V and J ends lost 0 bases and 9 bases respectively, with 9 bases between them. Germline V gene sequence: CDR1 MNHNY, CDR2 SVGAGI (reference sequence). The CDR3 consists of 13 residues. DNA for the CDR3: TGTGCCAGCAGTTACTCCTCCGGGTTTGAGCAGTTCTTC. This encodes CASSYSSGFEQFF.

The chain links TRBV29-1 to TRBJ1-1; maybe TRBD1 (5 bases). Germline-derived CDR1 and CDR2 are SQVTM and ANQGSEA. This CDR3 is built from 13 residues. The germline V and J ends were trimmed by 3 bases and 5 bases, with 13 bases remaining between them. CDR3 protein: CSVEVGGGTEAFF. CDR3 nucleotide sequence: TGCAGCGTTGAGGTCGGGGGAGGGACTGAAGCTTTCTTT.

The chain uses TRBV7-8 and TRBJ1-2; D not certain. V was pared by 1 base and J by 2 bases, with 8 bases between. The CDR3 extends over 14 amino acids. Germline-derived CDR1 and CDR2 are SGHVS and FQNEAQ. The chain's CDR3 is CASSLEVGNYGYTF. As DNA, the CDR3 is TGTGCCAGCAGCTTAGAGGTGGGGAACTATGGCTACACCTTC.

This chain joins TRBV27 and TRBJ1-6; D perhaps matches TRBD1 (5 bases). The CDR3 extends over 15 amino acids. The V end was cut by 3 bases, the J end by 6 bases, with 12 bases between. Looked up from germline, CDR1 is MNHEY and CDR2 is SMNVEV (reference sequence). CDR3 region: CASSLVGPPNSPLHF. The CDR3 bases are TGTGCCAGCAGTTTGGTGGGACCGCCTAATTCACCCCTCCACTTT.

The chain has TRBV3-1 and TRBJ2-7; weak D call: TRBD1 (6 bases). Germline values: CDR1 LGHDT, CDR2 YNNKEL (reference sequence). The CDR3 runs to 20 residues. Trimming removed 0 bases at V and 7 bases at J, with 31 bases between. The CDR3, as DNA: TGTGCCAGCAGCCAAGATTTAGGGCTACATCCAGGGGACGTCGTGCGGGAGCAGTACTTC. Its translation is CASSQDLGLHPGDVVREQYF.

This chain links TRBV12-3 or TRBV12-4 with TRBJ1-2; 9 nucleotides match TRBD1. This CDR3 is built from 14 residues. V dropped 8 bases and J dropped 2; count of bases not matched to a gene: 6. This chain's CDR3 is CASLGQGYNYGYTF. The CDR3 DNA sequence: TGTGCCAGCCTAGGACAGGGGTACAACTATGGCTACACCTTC.